The next 7 T cell receptor beta chains were all read from a single sample in a study of metastatic and nonmetastatic thyroid tumors. TCRdb reanalyzed the PCR reads via MiXCR. The profile shows tens of thousands of clones, under 25% of them singletons. Each patient went into thyroid surgery without having received any treatment. The sample taken for sequencing was blood. The receptor source for this set is a male donor with papillary thyroid cancer or a benign thyroid nodule (not recorded which). Some clones in this sample may be carry-over from other donors' samples.

This clone was found many times. The V and J genes are TRBV28 and TRBJ2-6, with 8 nucleotides matching TRBD1. This CDR3 comprises 18 residues. Germline CDR1 reads MDHEN; CDR2 reads SYDVKM. J gave up 0 bases and V 4 bases, and 8 bases lay outside the gene matches. CDR3 sequence: CASSSAGQGPSGANVLTF. CDR3 nucleotides: TGTGCCAGCAGTTCGGCAGGACAGGGCCCCTCTGGGGCCAACGTCCTGACTTTC.

This clone was observed many times. The chain is built from TRBV24-1 and TRBJ2-7; D uncertain. CDR1 is KGHDR and CDR2 is SFDVKD in the germline V gene. Trimming shortened V by 4 bases and J by 0 bases, and 6 bases separated the two germline ends. The CDR3 has 13 amino acids. CDR3 sequence (DNA): TGTGCCACCAGTGACCCATTCTCCTACGAGCAGTACTTC. As protein: CATSDPFSYEQYF.

This clone is medium-sized. This CDR3 is CASSEPPGQGYEQYF. Here the CDR3 DNA reads TGTGCCAGCAGTGAACCCCCGGGACAGGGGTACGAGCAGTACTTC. V is TRBV6-1 and J is TRBJ2-7; 10 positions agree with TRBD1. Trimming took 2 bases from V and 4 from J; bases not matched to a gene: 5. This CDR3 has 15 residues. Germline V gives CDR1 MNHNS, CDR2 SASEGT.

The chain employs TRBV18 and TRBJ1-5, with 9 bases aligning to TRBD1. Germline assignment: CDR1 KGHSH and CDR2 LQKENI. The CDR3 runs to 14 residues. V lost 3 bases to trimming and J lost 6 bases; unmatched junction nucleotides: 3. Here the CDR3 reads CASSPGQGVQPQHF. CDR3 DNA: TGTGCCAGCTCACCGGGACAGGGTGTTCAGCCCCAGCATTTT.

The rearrangement joins TRBV30 to TRBJ2-1, with TRBD2 matching 8 bases. Per germline, CDR1 GTSNPN and CDR2 SVGIG (reference sequence). CDR3 length equals 12 residues. J lost 10 bases, V lost 2 bases, and 4 bases had no gene match. In DNA form, the CDR3 reads TGTGCCTGGAGTAGGGTAGCGGGAGAGCAGTTCTTC. Translated, it gives CAWSRVAGEQFF. Drawing the rest from reference TRBV30 and TRBJ2-1, the complete variable domain is SQTIHQWPATLVQPVGSPLSLECTVEGTSNPNLYWYRQAAGRGLQLLFYSVGIGQISSEVPQNLSASRPQDRQFILSSKKLLLSDSGFYLCAWSRVAGEQFFGPGTRLTVL.

This clone was found a few times. The chain uses TRBV12-3 or TRBV12-4 and TRBJ1-6; perhaps TRBD1 as D (6 bases). CDR3 size: 14 residues. V was clipped by 6 bases and J by 10 bases, with 16 bases between them. The CDR3 DNA reads TGTGCCAGCAGCCTCGGAGGGGGAAGATCACCCCTCCACTTT. It specifies CASSLGGGRSPLHF.

The chain links TRBV30 to TRBJ2-5; no clear D. This CDR3 has 15 amino acids. The V end lost 4 bases, the J end lost 0 bases, and 15 bases lay between the germline ends. CDR1 and CDR2 (germline): GTSNPN, SVGIG (reference sequence). CDR3: CAWNRKALYQETQYF. CDR3 sequence (DNA): TGTGCCTGGAATAGGAAGGCGCTGTACCAAGAGACCCAGTACTTC.